This T cell receptor (beta chain) appears in the sequencing data of a study of T cell responses to AZD1222 COVID-19 vaccine. General study points: Samples come after the peak T cell response, not at day 14.

Trimming left V 7 bases short and J 0 bases short, with 12 bases between. CDR3 length equals 14 residues. Germline V lookup: CDR1 MNHEY, CDR2 SMNVEV (reference sequence). This table comes from immunoSEQ multiplex PCR, and its TCRdb copy is limited to in-frame clones, with some not included. Among roughly 50,000 clones listed, about 85% were seen once. On this clone: Its target is not known.

Source: peripheral blood, taken on day 0 of AZD1222 vaccination. This chain connects TRBV27 to TRBJ1-1; possible D gene TRBD1, 5 bases. This clonotype was obtained from an adult in good health. CDR3 DNA: TGTGCCAGCATCTCAGACAGCATGAACACTGAAGCTTTCTTT. Amino acid sequence: CASISDSMNTEAFF.